The clone carrying this T cell receptor (beta chain) was observed once. The CDR3 is 14 amino acids. Germline values: CDR1 SGHTA, CDR2 FQGNSA. The V and J ends lost 0 bases and 4 bases respectively, with 7 bases between them. This entry is derived from a study of blood T cell repertoires in COVID-19. Study-wide context: The study drew acute and convalescent COVID-19 samples from the United States, Italy and Spain. Sources were T cells, B-cell-depleted T cells, or PBMCs; the material itself was cDNA or gDNA.

Repertoires were generated with immunoSEQ multiplex PCR, while TCRdb's copy carries only in-frame clones and drops some. The sample shows under 200,000 clones, around 82% of them seen only once. Sequences were obtained from peripheral blood. This clonotype was sampled from an older man with active or convalescent COVID-19. This chain links TRBV7-2 with TRBJ1-5, with unresolved D. The CDR3 coding sequence is TGTGCCAGCAGCTTAGCCCCCGGGAATCAGCCCCAGCATTTT. Translated, it gives CASSLAPGNQPQHF.